The following is a TCR beta chain sequence with its context. Its antigen remains unidentified. No base quality information exists; no much larger clone differs at one position. The time point label for this specimen denotes: week 35, safety follow-up. Every vaccine dose consisted of 300 ug of a 20-mer mutant IDH1 peptide in Montanide, administered subcutaneously together with topical imiquimod. Eight vaccinations were administered to patients in weeks 1, 3, 5, 7, 11, 15, 19 and 23, corresponding to visits V03 through V10. Donors had newly diagnosed WHO grade 3 or 4 IDH1-mutant astrocytomas with loss of nuclear ATRX. The samples were drawn from NOA16, a multicentre, single-arm, open-label phase I trial in Germany that tested a mutant IDH1 peptide vaccine in humans for the first time. Genomic DNA for TCRB sequencing was isolated from EDTA blood with the DNeasy Blood and Tissue Kit. The data are from a study of a mutant IDH1 vaccine in newly diagnosed glioma (dated by TCRdb to 2020 to 2022). At the level of the whole study: Vaccination was initiated 4-6 weeks after radiotherapy alone, or concurrently with temozolomide cycles in the chemotherapy-containing groups. The week-35 safety follow-up was designated visit V12, and the week-47 end of study was designated visit V13. The roughly 30 treated patients were approximately 62% male and 37.5% female, with a mean age of about 38 years. Longitudinal TCRB deep sequencing was done for roughly 23 treated patients, wherever samples were available for exploratory analyses. Prior to enrollment, standard therapy consisting of radiotherapy alone, temozolomide alone, or radiochemotherapy with temozolomide had been administered to patients, with the combination being received by most patients. Peripheral blood samples were drawn at six visits, namely V03 (baseline), V05, V07, V10, V12 and V13. What the study reported, not specific to this receptor: Pseudoprogression appeared unrelated to alterations in the top peripheral T cell clonotypes detected by TCRB sequencing. Immune responses induced by the vaccine were seen in more than 85% of patients across multiple MHC alleles. Selection of PBMC samples for TCRB deep sequencing was based on availability. According to the authors, sample limitations meant that analyses of patient blood samples could not be reproduced.

The method was the immunoSEQ multiplex PCR assay. Following the manufacturer's protocol, the hsTCRB Kit was used to amplify rearranged TCR beta chain sequences. An Illumina MiSeq was used to sequence the TCRB libraries. Per the authors' processing: The kit vendor's proprietary platform handled demultiplexing, trimming and gene mapping. TCRdb mirrors the immuneACCESS table, restricted to in-frame sequences. Some clones are absent from its copies; in checked studies, under half trace to an unresolved V gene, and the reason for the others is unknown. The V and J calls and clone size come from that table; D and trimming were worked out from the DNA. Counted in this sample were about 44,000 clones; around 86% of them appeared once. 4.5% to 6% of the sample is in the top ten clones. From cysteine to phenylalanine, the CDR3 is 12 amino acids long. Only the CDR3 DNA is retained, 36 bases long and in frame from the first base. After removal of 6 bases from V and 3 bases from J, the junction retains 1 base not matched to a gene. Taken from the germline V gene (reference sequence), the CDR1 and CDR2 loops are MNHEY and SMNVEV.

This receptor was taken from a woman aged 40 to 50 with glioma. Some clones in this sample may be carry-over from other donors' samples. The sequences come from PBMCs, collected from a glioma patient whose treatment included an IDH1 peptide vaccine. The sequence joins TRBV27 to TRBJ1-2, with 7 bases matching TRBD1. The nucleotide sequence reads as follows: TGTGCCAGCAGCACAGGGGACTATGGCTACACCTTC. This encodes CASSTGDYGYTF.